Below, 12 T cell receptor beta chains from the same sample are listed, as sequenced in a study of graft-versus-host responses after intestinal transplantation. Assay used: immunoSEQ multiplex PCR; TCRdb lists only in-frame clones, some missing. Of approximately 63,000 clones in the sample, about 94% were seen once. For these receptors, no antigen is known. This specimen consisted of unstimulated CD4+ T cells sorted from spleen or lymph node cells, obtained before transplant. The origin of the receptors is a human donor who was the organ donor for an intestinal transplant.

This clone was counted only a few times. The chain is built from TRBV6-4 and TRBJ2-2; D is possibly TRBD2 (5 bases). V was cut by 0 bases and J by 3 bases, with 5 bases left in between. This CDR3 spans 14 amino acids. From germline, CDR1 is MRHNA and CDR2 SNTAGT. The DNA for the CDR3 is TGTGCCAGCAGTGACTCCGGGGACACCGGGGAGCTGTTTTTT. Amino acid sequence: CASSDSGDTGELFF.

The chain joins TRBV7-2 to TRBJ2-5, with D possibly called TRBD1 or TRBD2 (5 bases each). Gene TRBJ2-7 matches the end of the DNA better, so the J call may be wrong. Germline lookup yields CDR1 SGHTA and CDR2 FQGNSA. The CDR3 runs to 14 residues. Here the CDR3 reads CASSLAPGLYEQYF. CDR3 nucleotide sequence: TGTGCCAGCAGCTTAGCGCCGGGGCTCTACGAGCAGTACTTC.

The chain combines TRBV7-2 with TRBJ2-5; maybe TRBD2 (5 bases). CDR1 and CDR2 (germline): SGHTA, FQGNSA. V was trimmed by 3 bases and J by 5 bases, leaving 13 bases between them. The CDR3 is 14 residues long. The CDR3 region has the DNA TGTGCCAGCAGCTTGGGTAGCCCGGGGGAGACCCAGTACTTC. Protein sequence: CASSLGSPGETQYF.

V and J are TRBV5-1 and TRBJ2-3; 14 bases map to TRBD2. Trimming took 0 bases from V and 6 from J; bases not matched to a gene: 12. The CDR3 contains 19 residues. The germline V gene has CDR1 SGHRS and CDR2 YFSETQ. The CDR3 region has the DNA TGCGCCAGCAGCTTGGGACTAGCGGGGGGGCCTATAATCTCTGATACGCAGTATTTT. This gives the protein CASSLGLAGGPIISDTQYF.

The chain has TRBV9 and TRBJ2-2; D uncertain. From germline, CDR1 is SGDLS and CDR2 YYNGEE. Deletions cut 4 bases from V and 3 bases from J, with 4 bases between. CDR3 size: 12 residues. CDR3 sequence reads: CASSYHTGELFF. The DNA of the CDR3 is TGTGCCAGCAGCTACCACACCGGGGAGCTGTTTTTT.

The chain couples TRBV6-5 to TRBJ1-4; weak D call: TRBD1 (6 bases). This CDR3 is built from 14 residues. Trimming removed 5 bases from V and 3 bases from J, with 10 bases in between. Germline CDR1 and CDR2: MNHEY and SVGAGI. The CDR3: CASSRGGPNEKLFF. DNA for the CDR3: TGTGCCAGCAGTAGGGGGGGTCCTAATGAAAAACTGTTTTTT.

In its sample, this clone was seen once. This chain uses TRBV18 with TRBJ1-1; D unclear. Germline values: CDR1 KGHSH, CDR2 LQKENI. V was cut by 6 bases and J by 7 bases, with 15 bases left in between. The CDR3 extends over 13 amino acids. The CDR3 spells CASSRAASHEAFF. CDR3 nucleotides: TGTGCCAGCTCCCGAGCAGCGAGCCATGAAGCTTTCTTT.

The DNA of the CDR3 is TGTGCCAGCAGCCTCCTGGGGGGCTTTGCAACTAATGAAAAACTGTTTTTT. This gives the protein CASSLLGGFATNEKLFF. The chain links TRBV5-6 to TRBJ1-4, with a weak D call TRBD1 (6 bases). The germline V gene encodes CDR1 SGHDT and CDR2 YYEEEE. The CDR3 extends over 17 amino acids. Trimming left V 4 bases short and J 0 bases short, with 16 bases between. Full variable domain (missing parts from reference TRBV5-6 and TRBJ1-4): DAGVTQSPTHLIKTRGQQVTLRCSPKSGHDTVSWYQQALGQGPQFIFQYYEEEERQRGNFPDRFSGHQFPNYSSELNVNALLLGDSALYLCASSLLGGFATNEKLFFGSGTQLSVL.

Remarks on this clone: Since no conserved phenylalanine or tryptophan closes the CDR3, a read error is the likely cause. The DNA is left out, because the CDR3 cannot be placed on it with certainty; the CDR3 is given as TCRdb lists it. The chain is built from TRBV6-6 and TRBJ2-7; TRBD2 is taken as the D call from the table, unchecked against the DNA. Germline V lookup: CDR1 MNHNY, CDR2 SVGAGI (reference sequence). The CDR3 length is 9 residues, termini included. The CDR3 loop reads CASIYRRSL.

The chain carries TRBV9 and TRBJ2-3, with 11 positions matching TRBD2. Germline values: CDR1 SGDLS, CDR2 YYNGEE. The CDR3 runs 18 residues. Trimming took 0 bases from V and 2 from J; bases not matched to a gene: 8. CDR3 protein: CASSVGGLAVTPTDTQYF. The CDR3 DNA reads TGTGCCAGCAGCGTAGGGGGACTAGCGGTAACCCCCACAGATACGCAGTATTTT.

V and J are TRBV5-1 and TRBJ1-4; D gene ambiguous. The germline V and J ends were trimmed by 1 base and 8 bases, with 15 bases remaining between them. CDR3 length equals 15 residues. The V gene's germline CDR1 is SGHRS and CDR2 YFSETQ. Here the CDR3 DNA reads TGCGCCAGCAGCTTGCTCGAGGGCGCCAGAGAAAAACTGTTTTTT. This translates into CASSLLEGAREKLFF.

This clone showed up just once. This chain links TRBV7-2 with TRBJ2-3; D remains unclear. The CDR3 runs 11 residues. CDR1 is SGHTA and CDR2 is FQGNSA in the germline V gene. V was pared by 4 bases and J by 2 bases, with 1 base between. CDR3 DNA: TGTGCCAGCAGCTACACAGATACGCAGTATTTT. Translation gives CASSYTDTQYF.